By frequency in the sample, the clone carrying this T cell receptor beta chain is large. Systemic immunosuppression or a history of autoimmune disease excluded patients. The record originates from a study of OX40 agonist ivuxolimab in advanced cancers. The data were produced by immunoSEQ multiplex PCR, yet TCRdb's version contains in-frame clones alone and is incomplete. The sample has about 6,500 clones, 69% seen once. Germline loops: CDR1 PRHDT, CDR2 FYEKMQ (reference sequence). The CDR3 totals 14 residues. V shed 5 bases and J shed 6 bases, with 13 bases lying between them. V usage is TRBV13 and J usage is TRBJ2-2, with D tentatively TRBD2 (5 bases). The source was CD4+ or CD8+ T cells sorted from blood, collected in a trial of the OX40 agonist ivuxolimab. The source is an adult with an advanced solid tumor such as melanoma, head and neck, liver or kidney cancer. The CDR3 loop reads CASSGDMEAGELFF. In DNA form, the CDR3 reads TGTGCCAGCAGCGGCGATATGGAGGCCGGGGAGCTGTTTTTT.